This T cell receptor (beta chain) was captured by sequencing in a study of blood T cells in healthy people across ages. Sample-barcoded 5' priming and a J-beta primer mix drove a second PCR of 7 to 11 cycles. All cDNA molecules were each tagged by a template-switch adaptor with 12 random nucleotides. TCRdb re-analysed the 5' RACE reads in MiXCR, keeping a single row per CDR3 protein. The sample yields 1.5 million or so distinct CDR3 sequences, 42% seen once. As concerns this clonotype: The antigen is not known. Germline is not matched at one junction end, which may reflect a read error.

General study findings and limits: A greater number of naive CD4+ cells and higher diversity distinguished long-lived donors from aged donors. Age advanced and TCR beta diversity per million T cells fell, roughly linearly.

From germline, CDR1 is LGHDT and CDR2 YNNKEL (reference sequence). The CDR3 covers 16 residues. Isolation yielded PBMCs, at least 6.5 million per sample, in every case. The receptor's source is a woman aged 18-30 years in good health. Sequencing input: blood. The chain carries TRBV3-1 and TRBJ1-6; D ambiguous. CDR3 in DNA: TGTGCCAGCAACCAATACGGGGTTTTGGATAATTCACCCCTCCACTTT. Translating it yields CASNQYGVLDNSPLHF.